This record covers a single T cell receptor (beta chain). The antigen remains undetermined. The protocol was immunoSEQ multiplex PCR, while the TCRdb copy is restricted to in-frame clones and leaves out a portion. The top ten clones hold roughly 6.7% of a sample with 300,000 or so clones, roughly two thirds of them seen once. These data originate in a study of cytotoxic CD8 clonotypes in ibrutinib-treated CLL. Study details: Complete response was seen in 2 patients and partial in roughly 25; around twelve progressed and around 14 stayed remitted after a median around 64 months. Study-wide findings and caveats: Under treatment, the uncommon public clonotypes either contracted or remained stable. Pretreatment clonality was elevated relative to age-matched healthy donors and paralleled circulating CD8+ T-cell counts.

Germline lookup yields CDR1 LNHDA and CDR2 SQIVND (reference sequence). V was clipped by 3 bases and J by 4 bases; unmatched bases: 3. The CDR3 covers 14 residues. The chain uses TRBV19 and TRBJ2-1, with 7 bases fitting TRBD2. Sequences were derived from PBMCs, sampled after 36 months of ibrutinib treatment. This receptor was identified in a human donor with chronic lymphocytic leukemia. This CDR3 is CASSMGGRYNEQFF. The CDR3 bases are TGTGCCAGTAGTATGGGGGGGAGGTACAATGAGCAGTTCTTC.